This T cell receptor beta chain was identified in a study of blood T cell repertoires in COVID-19. The wider study: Collection of acute and convalescent COVID-19 samples took place in the United States, Italy and Spain.

The ends were cut back, 4 bases at V and 5 bases at J, with 11 bases in the middle. Germline CDR1 reads KGHSY; CDR2 reads FQNENV. The length of the CDR3 is 13 residues. Per the study methods: Nucleated cell number was recorded as an estimate derived from reference gene primer amplification. The data were produced by immunoSEQ multiplex PCR, yet TCRdb's version contains in-frame clones alone and is incomplete. The D gene and trimming were derived from the DNA, and the V and J assignments and clone size from that table. The sample contains 42,000 or so clones, roughly nine tenths of which appear only once.

The sample was peripheral blood. The rearrangement uses TRBV16 and TRBJ1-1; D possibly corresponds to TRBD1 (5 bases). The TCR was taken from a man in his forties or fifties with active COVID-19. The CDR3 nucleotides are TGTGCCAGCAGCCCTTCCGGGGGGACTGAAGCTTTCTTT. This encodes CASSPSGGTEAFF.